These 26 T cell receptor beta chains share one sample of origin, sequenced in a study of shared clonotypes between healthy human individuals. Repertoires were generated with immunoSEQ multiplex PCR, while TCRdb's copy carries only in-frame clones and drops some. The sample contains about 1.1 million clones, about 72% of which appear only once. The sample consisted of memory CD4+ T cells from PBMCs. Sample subset: CD45RA-negative fraction. Every receptor here comes from a man in his late teens or twenties in good health. Some clones in this sample may be carry-over from other donors' samples.

The chain carries TRBV2 and TRBJ2-6, with 12 positions matching TRBD1. With V trimmed by 10 bases and J by 2 bases, 6 bases remained unmatched. This CDR3 is 16 amino acids long. Germline-derived CDR1 and CDR2 are SNHLY and FYNNEI. In DNA, the CDR3 is TGTGCCACGACTGGGACAGGGGGCCCTGGGGCCAACGTCCTGACTTTC. Translation: CATTGTGGPGANVLTF.

V usage is TRBV7-9 and J usage is TRBJ1-5; D not resolved. Trimming removed 5 bases from V and 5 bases from J, with 10 bases in between. Germline assignment: CDR1 SEHNR and CDR2 FQNEAQ (reference sequence). The CDR3 has 13 amino acids. CDR3 DNA: TGTGCCAGCAGCCCCGGACGGCATCAGCCCCAGCATTTT. Protein product: CASSPGRHQPQHF.

This clone was counted only a few times. This chain uses TRBV6-1 with TRBJ2-1, with D possibly TRBD2 on 5 matching bases. Germline V lookup: CDR1 MNHNS, CDR2 SASEGT. Trimming stripped 1 base from V and 12 bases from J, with 13 bases between. This CDR3 spans 13 amino acids. The CDR3 spells CASSEVPGSGQFF. The CDR3 DNA reads TGTGCCAGCAGTGAAGTCCCGGGAAGCGGGCAGTTCTTC.

A word on this clone: The same CDR3 also results from other DNA sequences found in this sample. The V call is TRBV9, the J call TRBJ2-1; the match to TRBD1 covers 7 bases. Trimming at V came to 0 bases and at J to 1 base, leaving 4 bases not matched to a gene. The CDR3 length is 16 residues. CDR1 is SGDLS and CDR2 is YYNGEE in the germline V gene. The CDR3 DNA is TGTGCCAGCAGCGTAGGAGGGGGACAGTCCTACAATGAGCAGTTCTTC. Encoded protein: CASSVGGGQSYNEQFF.

This clone has more than one count but fewer than ten. Other DNA sequences in this specimen translate into the identical CDR3. The chain links TRBV7-2 to TRBJ2-3, with D perhaps TRBD2 (5 bases). The V gene's germline CDR1 is SGHTA and CDR2 FQGNSA. The CDR3 has 14 amino acids. The V end was cut by 5 bases, the J end by 2 bases, with 11 bases between. The CDR3 DNA sequence: TGTGCCAGCAGCCCTGGACTGTCCACAGATACGCAGTATTTT. It codes for CASSPGLSTDTQYF.

As regards this clone: This CDR3 is also generated by other DNA sequences in the sample. The chain joins TRBV10-3 to TRBJ2-5; TRBD2 matches at 7 bases. Losses at the gene ends were 1 base for V and 1 base for J; bases not matched to a gene: 6. Germline V gene lookup returns CDR1 ENHRY and CDR2 SYGVKD. CDR3 size: 16 residues. This CDR3 reads CAISEWASGIQETQYF. CDR3 nucleotide sequence: TGTGCCATCAGTGAGTGGGCTAGCGGAATCCAAGAGACCCAGTACTTC.

The chain employs TRBV6-5 and TRBJ2-2; 9 positions agree with TRBD1. The germline gives CDR1 MNHEY, CDR2 SVGAGI. The V gene end was trimmed by 4 bases and the J gene end by 2 bases; junction bases not matched to a gene: 5. CDR3 length equals 16 residues. The CDR3 reads CASSSKTGGNTGELFF. The CDR3 DNA reads as TGTGCCAGCAGTTCTAAGACAGGGGGTAACACCGGGGAGCTGTTTTTT.

V gene TRBV11-2 combines with J gene TRBJ2-1; 9 bases map to TRBD2. The germline V gene has CDR1 SGHAT and CDR2 FQNNGV. This CDR3 is built from 14 residues. With V trimmed by 4 bases and J by 8 bases, 6 bases remained unmatched. CDR3 in amino acids: CASSSRLAVDEQFF. The CDR3, as DNA: TGTGCCAGCAGCTCACGACTAGCGGTGGATGAGCAGTTCTTC.

The genes are TRBV5-4 and TRBJ2-5; 7 bases match TRBD2. This CDR3 comprises 14 residues. Trimming took 3 bases from V and 1 from J; bases not matched to a gene: 3. The germline V gene encodes CDR1 SGHNT and CDR2 YYREEE (reference sequence). The CDR3 nucleotides are TGTGCCAGCAGCTCCCCTAGCGGCCAAGAGACCCAGTACTTC. It codes for CASSSPSGQETQYF.

This chain links TRBV28 with TRBJ1-4; a weak D match, TRBD1 (5 bases). This CDR3 has 14 residues. Trimming pared 7 bases from V and 4 bases from J, leaving 13 bases between. Germline assignment: CDR1 MDHEN and CDR2 SYDVKM. The CDR3 here is CASKLSGSNEKLFF. DNA of the CDR3: TGTGCCAGCAAATTATCAGGGAGTAATGAAAAACTGTTTTTT.

V gene TRBV6-1 combines with J gene TRBJ1-5; 7 bases fit TRBD1. This CDR3 comprises 15 residues. After removal of 7 bases from V and 3 bases from J, the junction contained 9 bases not matched to a gene. Looked up from germline, CDR1 is MNHNS and CDR2 is SASEGT. The CDR3 is CASTESGGNNQPQHF. In DNA, the CDR3 is TGTGCCAGCACCGAATCAGGGGGGAACAATCAGCCCCAGCATTTT.

This clone was counted between two and nine times. The chain combines TRBV6-5 with TRBJ2-7, with a weak D call TRBD2 (6 bases). In germline, CDR1 is MNHEY, CDR2 SVGAGI. There are 13 residues in the CDR3. Trimming stripped 7 bases from V and 4 bases from J, with 14 bases between. Here the CDR3 DNA reads TGTGCCAGCACCGGGGGTAATTCGTACGAGCAGTACTTC. Protein product: CASTGGNSYEQYF.

Concerning this clone: This may stem from a read error, because a much larger clone lies one nucleotide away. Distinct nucleotide sequences in the sample also encode this CDR3. The chain uses TRBV7-9 and TRBJ2-5; 7 nucleotides match TRBD2. Germline V gene data show CDR1 as SEHNR and CDR2 as FQNEAQ (reference sequence). There are 13 residues in the CDR3. With V trimmed by 1 base and J by 5 bases, 1 base remained unmatched. CDR3 nucleotides: TGTGCCAGCAGCTTAGTGGGGGGGGAGACCCAGTACTTC. It codes for CASSLVGGETQYF.

The chain combines TRBV2 with TRBJ2-2; D call uncertain. CDR1 and CDR2 from the germline V gene are SNHLY and FYNNEI. V lost 11 bases to trimming and J lost 0 bases, with 13 bases between them. This CDR3 region has 14 residues. CDR3 sequence: CAGVRSANTGELFF. The DNA of the CDR3 is TGTGCCGGCGTAAGGTCCGCGAACACCGGGGAGCTGTTTTTT.

The gene calls are TRBV7-7 and TRBJ1-4; D uncertain. The germline V gene has CDR1 SSHAT and CDR2 FNYEAQ (reference sequence). This CDR3 is 15 amino acids long. V lost 5 bases and J 3 bases, leaving 13 bases between the germline ends. The CDR3 reads CASSLGSGSNEKLFF. The CDR3 DNA sequence: TGTGCCAGCAGCCTTGGAAGTGGGTCTAATGAAAAACTGTTTTTT.

This clone has a handful of counts. The rearrangement links TRBV19 to TRBJ2-7; possible D gene TRBD2, 6 bases. The germline gives CDR1 LNHDA, CDR2 SQIVND (reference sequence). This CDR3 has 12 amino acids. V lost 7 bases, J lost 6 bases, and 13 bases lay in between. CDR3 nucleotides: TGTGCCAGTAAAGGGCCGGGAGTCGAGCAGTACTTC. Encoded protein: CASKGPGVEQYF.

This rearrangement joins TRBV11-3 to TRBJ2-2, with 14 bases fitting TRBD2. The germline V gene encodes CDR1 SGHNT and CDR2 YENEEA. The CDR3 runs to 20 residues. V gave up 0 bases and J gave up 4 bases; unmatched junction bases: 10. The CDR3 is CASSLEPRLAGGPSTGELFF. The DNA of the CDR3 is TGTGCCAGCAGCTTAGAGCCGCGACTAGCGGGAGGGCCGAGCACCGGGGAGCTGTTTTTT.

The CDR3 loop is CASSPARASGRAGEQFF. CDR3 DNA sequence: TGTGCCAGCAGCCCCGCAAGGGCCAGCGGGAGGGCCGGCGAGCAGTTCTTC. The chain couples TRBV21-1 to TRBJ2-1; the table's D call of TRBD2 was not tested on the DNA. TRBV21-1 is a known pseudogene. This CDR3 contains 17 residues.

J is TRBJ2-3 and V is TRBV10-3, with no clear D. The germline CDR1 and CDR2 sequences are ENHRY and SYGVKD. V was clipped by 5 bases and J by 4 bases, with 7 bases between them. The CDR3 totals 12 residues. This CDR3 reads CAISPNADTQYF. The CDR3 DNA sequence: TGTGCCATCAGTCCAAACGCAGATACGCAGTATTTT.

CDR3 sequence reads: CASSPEEGPLYEQFF. The CDR3 nucleotides read TGTGCCAGCAGCCCCGAAGAGGGTCCCCTTTATGAGCAGTTCTTC. The chain joins TRBV7-3 to TRBJ2-1; D perhaps matches TRBD2 (5 bases). Looked up from germline, CDR1 is SGHTA and CDR2 is FQGTGA. The CDR3 covers 15 residues. V gave up 5 bases and J gave up 8 bases, with 19 bases separating them.

This sequence joins TRBV4-3 and TRBJ2-7, with 11 bases fitting TRBD2. Per the germline V gene, CDR1 is LGHNA and CDR2 is YSLEER. V shed 1 base and J 3 bases; nucleotides not matched to a gene: 5. The CDR3 sequence is 16 residues long. The CDR3 sequence: CASSQGPGLAVYEQYF. The CDR3 DNA is TGCGCCAGCAGCCAAGGTCCGGGACTAGCGGTCTACGAGCAGTACTTC.

V gene TRBV5-1 combines with J gene TRBJ2-5, with 7 bases fitting TRBD2. Germline assignment: CDR1 SGHRS and CDR2 YFSETQ. V gave up 4 bases and J gave up 5 bases; unmatched junction bases: 17. The CDR3 has 17 amino acids. CDR3 in DNA: TGCGCCAGCAGCGCGGGGGTAGCGGGCGTCGGGGCGGAGACCCAGTACTTC. Protein: CASSAGVAGVGAETQYF.

The V gene is TRBV12-5, the J gene TRBJ2-7, with D possibly TRBD1 on 6 matching bases. Germline V lookup: CDR1 LGHNT, CDR2 FRNRAP. V lost 2 bases and J 5 bases, leaving 10 bases between the germline ends. The CDR3 runs 13 residues. The CDR3 coding sequence is TGTGCTAGTGGTTTGTCAGGGGCGAACGAGCAGTACTTC. It encodes CASGLSGANEQYF.

The chain has TRBV19 and TRBJ2-7; no definite D call. The V gene lost 4 bases and the J gene lost 5 bases, with 9 bases spanning the gap. The length of the CDR3 is 12 residues. In germline, CDR1 is LNHDA, CDR2 SQIVND (reference sequence). The CDR3 loop is CASSTRHHEQYF. The DNA of the CDR3 is TGTGCCAGTAGTACCAGACACCACGAGCAGTACTTC.

This chain links TRBV7-2 with TRBJ2-6; 8 bases are shared with TRBD1. V lost 5 bases and J lost 0; bases outside the gene matches: 6. From germline, CDR1 is SGHTA and CDR2 FQGNSA. The CDR3 extends over 17 amino acids. The DNA for the CDR3 is TGTGCCAGCAGCCCCGGACAGGGCAACTCTGGGGCCAACGTCCTGACTTTC. As protein: CASSPGQGNSGANVLTF.

The chain combines TRBV25-1 with TRBJ1-2, with a weak D call TRBD1 (5 bases). Germline lookup yields CDR1 MGHDK and CDR2 SYGVNS. Trimming took off 8 bases at V and 0 bases at J, with 19 bases between the two ends. The CDR3 consists of 16 residues. CDR3 region: CASLGSGGWTNYGYTF. The CDR3 DNA sequence: TGTGCCAGCTTGGGATCCGGGGGGTGGACTAACTATGGCTACACCTTC.